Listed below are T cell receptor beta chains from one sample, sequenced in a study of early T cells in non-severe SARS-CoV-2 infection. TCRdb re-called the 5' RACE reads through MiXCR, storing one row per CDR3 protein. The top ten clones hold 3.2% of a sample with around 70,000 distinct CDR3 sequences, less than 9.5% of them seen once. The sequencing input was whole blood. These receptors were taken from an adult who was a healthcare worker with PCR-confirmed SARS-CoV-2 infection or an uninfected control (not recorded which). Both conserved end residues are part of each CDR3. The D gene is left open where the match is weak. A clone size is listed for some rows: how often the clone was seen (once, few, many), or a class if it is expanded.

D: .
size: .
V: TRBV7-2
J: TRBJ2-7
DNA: TGTGCCAGCAGCCCTCATGGCGGATCCTACGAGCAGTACTTC
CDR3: CASSPHGGSYEQYF

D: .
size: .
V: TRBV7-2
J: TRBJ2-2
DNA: TGTGCCAGCAGTCAAAGCCTAGCGAACGGGGAGCTGTTTTTT
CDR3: CASSQSLANGELFF

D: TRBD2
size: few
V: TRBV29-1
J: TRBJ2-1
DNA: TGCAGCGCGGACGGGACTACGGGCTACAATGAGCAGTTCTTC
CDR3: CSADGTTGYNEQFF

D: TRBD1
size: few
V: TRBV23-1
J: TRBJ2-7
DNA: TGCGCCAGCAGTCAATCGGGACAGGGAGTGCGCGAGCAGTACTTC
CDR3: CASSQSGQGVREQYF

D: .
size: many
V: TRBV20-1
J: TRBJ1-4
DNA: TGCAGTGCTGGTAACAGAGGGGGTGAAAAACTGTTTTTT
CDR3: CSAGNRGGEKLFF

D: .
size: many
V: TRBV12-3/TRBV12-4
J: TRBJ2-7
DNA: TGTGCCAGCAGTTTGGATGTCAGGGAGGACGAGCAGTACTTC
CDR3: CASSLDVREDEQYF

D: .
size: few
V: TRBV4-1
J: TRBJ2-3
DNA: TGCGCCAGCAGCCCCGTAGCGGTTCGAGCGGATACGCAGTATTTT
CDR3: CASSPVAVRADTQYF

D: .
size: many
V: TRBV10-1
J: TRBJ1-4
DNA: TGCGCCAGCAGTGATCTATCGAACGATGGGGAAAAACTGTTTTTT
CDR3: CASSDLSNDGEKLFF

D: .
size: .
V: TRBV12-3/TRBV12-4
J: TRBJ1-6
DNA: TGTGCCAGCAGTACCCAGGGTAATTCACCCCTCCACTTT
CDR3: CASSTQGNSPLHF

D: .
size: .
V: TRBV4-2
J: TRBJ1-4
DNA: TGTGCCAGCAGGCGCGCTAACACCGCAACTAATGAAAAACTGTTTTTT
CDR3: CASRRANTATNEKLFF

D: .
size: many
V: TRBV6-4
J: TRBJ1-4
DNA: TGTGCCAGCAGTGAGAACGGGGGGACTAATGAAAAACTGTTTTTT
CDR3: CASSENGGTNEKLFF

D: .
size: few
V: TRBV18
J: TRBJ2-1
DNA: TGTGCCAGCTCACCACAATCCTCTTCCTACAATGAGCAGTTCTTC
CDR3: CASSPQSSSYNEQFF

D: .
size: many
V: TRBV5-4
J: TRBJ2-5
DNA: TGTGCCAGCAGCTTGGCCCGCAGCGCGCAAGAGACCCAGTACTTC
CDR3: CASSLARSAQETQYF

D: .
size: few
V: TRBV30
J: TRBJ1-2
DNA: TGTGCCTGGAGTGTACTCATCAGGGCTGGCTACACCTTC
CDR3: CAWSVLIRAGYTF

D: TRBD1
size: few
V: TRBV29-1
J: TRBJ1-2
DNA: TGCAGCGTTGGACAGGGGGACCACTATGGCTACACCTTC
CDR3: CSVGQGDHYGYTF

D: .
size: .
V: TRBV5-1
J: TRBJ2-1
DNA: TGCGCCAGCAGCTTAAGGCCGCCAGACTCCTACAATGAGCAGTTCTTC
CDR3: CASSLRPPDSYNEQFF

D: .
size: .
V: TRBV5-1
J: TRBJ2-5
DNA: TGCGCCAGCAGCTCACAGGGCGCGGAGACCCAGTACTTC
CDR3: CASSSQGAETQYF

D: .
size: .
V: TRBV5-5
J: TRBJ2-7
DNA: TGTGCCAGCAGAGCCGCGCGGTCCTCCACCTACGAGCAGTACTTC
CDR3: CASRAARSSTYEQYF

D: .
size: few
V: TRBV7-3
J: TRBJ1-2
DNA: TGTGCCAGCAGCTTAGGCCTCCCGGCGACTAACTATGGCTACACCTTC
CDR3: CASSLGLPATNYGYTF

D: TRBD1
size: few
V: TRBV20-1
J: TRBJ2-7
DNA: TGCAGTGCCTCGGACAGGGACGTCTACGAGCAGTACTTC
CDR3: CSASDRDVYEQYF

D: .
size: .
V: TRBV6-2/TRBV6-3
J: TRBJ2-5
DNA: TGTGCCAGCAGTTCGTGGCGGGAACAAGAGACCCAGTACTTC
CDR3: CASSSWREQETQYF

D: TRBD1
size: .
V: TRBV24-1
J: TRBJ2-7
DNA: TGTGCCACCAGTGATCCTAGACAGGGGGCGTACGAGCAGTACTTC
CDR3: CATSDPRQGAYEQYF

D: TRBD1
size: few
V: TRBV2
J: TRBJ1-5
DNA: TGTGCCAGCAGTCGGGACAGGGGCTATCAGCCCCAGCATTTT
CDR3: CASSRDRGYQPQHF

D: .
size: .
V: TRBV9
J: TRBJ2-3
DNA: TGTGCCAGCAGCGTAGCGACCCCTCGTCTAAATCTCACAGATACGCAGTATTTT
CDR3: CASSVATPRLNLTDTQYF

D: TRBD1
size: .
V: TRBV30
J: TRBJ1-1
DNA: TGTGCCTGCCAGGGGGCAGCTGAAGCTTTCTTT
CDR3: CACQGAAEAFF

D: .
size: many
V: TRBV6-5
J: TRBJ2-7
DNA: TGTGCCAGCAGTGACCGTTACTACGAGCAGTACTTC
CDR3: CASSDRYYEQYF

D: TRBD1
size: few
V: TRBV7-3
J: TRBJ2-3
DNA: TGTGCCAGCAGCCCCCGACAGGGGGCGGCTATAGATACGCAGTATTTT
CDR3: CASSPRQGAAIDTQYF

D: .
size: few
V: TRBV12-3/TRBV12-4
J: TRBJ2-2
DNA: TGTGCCAGCAGTTTAGGCCGGGATTCCGGGGAGCTGTTTTTT
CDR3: CASSLGRDSGELFF

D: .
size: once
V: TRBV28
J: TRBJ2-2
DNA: TGTGCCAGCAGTTTACTCGGAAGGACCGGGGAGCTGTTTTTT
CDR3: CASSLLGRTGELFF

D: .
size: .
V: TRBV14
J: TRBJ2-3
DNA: TGTGCCAGCAGCCCGAAAGGGTCAGTTAACACAGATACGCAGTATTTT
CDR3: CASSPKGSVNTDTQYF

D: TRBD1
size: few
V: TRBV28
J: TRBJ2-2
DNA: TGTGCCAGCAGCCCTGGGACAGGGTTGTGGTCGTACACCGGGGAGCTGTTTTTT
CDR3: CASSPGTGLWSYTGELFF

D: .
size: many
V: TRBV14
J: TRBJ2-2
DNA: TGTGCCAGCAGCCAAGGGTGGCCGAACACCGGGGAGCTGTTTTTT
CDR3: CASSQGWPNTGELFF

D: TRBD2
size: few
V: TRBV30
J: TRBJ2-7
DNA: TGTGCCTGGAGAGGACTAGCGGGACGGAACGAGCAGTACTTC
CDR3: CAWRGLAGRNEQYF

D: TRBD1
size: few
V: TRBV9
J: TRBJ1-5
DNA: TGTGCCAGCAGTCCAGGGGGCGAACAGCCCCAGCATTTT
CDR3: CASSPGGEQPQHF